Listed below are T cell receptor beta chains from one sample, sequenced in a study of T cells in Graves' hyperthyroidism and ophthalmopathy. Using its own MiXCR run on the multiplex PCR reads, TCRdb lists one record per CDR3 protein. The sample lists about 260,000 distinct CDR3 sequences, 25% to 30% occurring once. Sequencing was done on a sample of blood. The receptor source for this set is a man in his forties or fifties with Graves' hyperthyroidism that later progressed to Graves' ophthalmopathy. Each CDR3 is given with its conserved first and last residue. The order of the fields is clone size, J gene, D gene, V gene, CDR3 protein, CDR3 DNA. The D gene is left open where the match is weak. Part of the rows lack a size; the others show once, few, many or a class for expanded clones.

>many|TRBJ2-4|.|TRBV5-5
CASSFGGLGQNIQYF
TGTGCCAGCAGCTTCGGCGGGTTGGGCCAAAACATTCAGTACTTC
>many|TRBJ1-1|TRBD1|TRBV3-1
CASQGGTEAFF
TGTGCCAGCCAGGGGGGCACTGAAGCTTTCTTT
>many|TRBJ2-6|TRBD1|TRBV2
CASVQGNSGANVLTF
TGTGCCAGCGTACAGGGGAACTCTGGGGCCAACGTCCTGACTTTC
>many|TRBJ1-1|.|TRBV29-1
CSVLTRGAVAPSTEAFF
TGCAGCGTCCTCACCCGTGGGGCAGTGGCGCCGTCCACTGAAGCTTTCTTT
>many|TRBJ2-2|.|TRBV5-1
CASSPGPPRSGELFF
TGCGCCAGCAGCCCTGGACCCCCGAGGTCCGGGGAGCTGTTTTTT
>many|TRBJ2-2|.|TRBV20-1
CSASPTLFTGELFF
TGCAGTGCTAGTCCGACGTTATTCACCGGGGAGCTGTTTTTT
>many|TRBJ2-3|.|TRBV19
CASGREFGTDTQYF
TGTGCCAGTGGACGGGAATTCGGCACAGATACGCAGTATTTT
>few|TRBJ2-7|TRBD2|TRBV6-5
CASSWRGIYEQYF
TGTGCCAGCAGTTGGCGGGGGATCTACGAGCAGTACTTC
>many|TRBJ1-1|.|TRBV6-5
CASSQQGANTEAFF
TGTGCCAGCAGCCAACAGGGAGCGAACACTGAAGCTTTCTTT
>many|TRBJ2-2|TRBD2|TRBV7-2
CASSSQLAGLTGELFF
TGTGCCAGCAGCTCGCAACTAGCGGGTCTTACCGGGGAGCTGTTTTTT
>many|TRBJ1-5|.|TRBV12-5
CASGNSNQPQHF
TGTGCTAGTGGCAACAGCAATCAGCCCCAGCATTTT
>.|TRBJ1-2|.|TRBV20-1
CSARDHLDGYTF
TGCAGTGCTAGAGATCACCTTGATGGCTACACCTTC
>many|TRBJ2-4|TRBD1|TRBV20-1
CSARAQGARPPYAKNIQYF
TGCAGTGCTAGAGCACAGGGGGCGAGACCTCCATATGCCAAAAACATTCAGTACTTC
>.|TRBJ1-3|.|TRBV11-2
CASSLVGRGEGNTIYF
TGTGCCAGCAGCTTAGTGGGGCGGGGAGAAGGAAACACCATATATTTT
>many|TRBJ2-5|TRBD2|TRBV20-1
CSAQLAGGPETQYF
TGCAGTGCGCAACTAGCGGGAGGGCCGGAGACCCAGTACTTC
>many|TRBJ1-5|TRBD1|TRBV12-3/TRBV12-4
CASKGQLNQPQHF
TGTGCCAGCAAGGGACAGCTCAATCAGCCCCAGCATTTT
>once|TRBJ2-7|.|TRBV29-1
CSVAAGVSEQYF
TGCAGCGTTGCGGCAGGGGTCTCCGAGCAGTACTTC
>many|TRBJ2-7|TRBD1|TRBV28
CASSFPLGTGTMGEQYF
TGTGCCAGCAGTTTCCCTTTAGGGACAGGGACTATGGGGGAGCAGTACTTC
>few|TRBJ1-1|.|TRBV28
CASSSSLTLNTEAFF
TGTGCCAGCAGTTCAAGTCTTACCCTGAACACTGAAGCTTTCTTT
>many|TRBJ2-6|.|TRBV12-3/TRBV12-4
CASSQISGANVLTF
TGTGCCAGCAGTCAGATCTCTGGGGCCAACGTCCTGACTTTC
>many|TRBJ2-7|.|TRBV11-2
CASRGSRSPEQYF
TGTGCCAGCAGAGGAAGTAGGTCTCCCGAGCAGTACTTC
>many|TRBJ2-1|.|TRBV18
CASSPDVQRGYNEQFF
TGTGCCAGCTCACCGGACGTACAAAGGGGGTACAATGAGCAGTTCTTC
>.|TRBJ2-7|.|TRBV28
CASSFPPTYEQYF
TGTGCCAGCAGTTTTCCCCCGACCTACGAGCAGTACTTC
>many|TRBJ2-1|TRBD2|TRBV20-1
CSARASGSYEQFF
TGCAGTGCTAGAGCTAGCGGCTCATACGAGCAGTTCTTC
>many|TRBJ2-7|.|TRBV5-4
CASSTQSGDEQYF
TGTGCCAGCAGCACGCAATCTGGGGACGAGCAGTACTTC
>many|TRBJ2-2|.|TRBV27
CASSWGAGIGELFF
TGTGCCAGCAGTTGGGGCGCGGGGATCGGGGAGCTGTTTTTT
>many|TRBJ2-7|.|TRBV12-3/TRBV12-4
CASSFSGTSFDEQYF
TGTGCCAGCAGTTTTTCAGGGACATCGTTCGACGAGCAGTACTTC
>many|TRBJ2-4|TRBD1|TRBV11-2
CASSTTRGPLAKNIQYF
TGTGCCAGCAGCACAACCAGGGGGCCTTTAGCCAAAAACATTCAGTACTTC
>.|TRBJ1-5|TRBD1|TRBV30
CAWTSGTGSNQPQHF
TGTGCCTGGACTTCGGGGACAGGTAGCAATCAGCCCCAGCATTTT
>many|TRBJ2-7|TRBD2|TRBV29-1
CSVEDPGLASEQYF
TGCAGCGTTGAAGATCCCGGACTAGCTTCCGAGCAGTACTTC
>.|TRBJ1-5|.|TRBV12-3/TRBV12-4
CASGTMDQPQHF
TGTGCCAGCGGAACCATGGATCAGCCCCAGCATTTT
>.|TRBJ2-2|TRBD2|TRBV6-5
CASSYPTSGKAGELFF
TGTGCCAGCAGTTATCCGACTAGCGGGAAAGCCGGGGAGCTGTTTTTT
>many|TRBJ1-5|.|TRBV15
CATSRDKAGNQPQHF
TGTGCCACCAGCAGAGATAAGGCAGGTAATCAGCCCCAGCATTTT
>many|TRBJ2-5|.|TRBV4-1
CASSQEFHGTGLRTQYF
TGCGCCAGCAGCCAAGAGTTCCACGGGACGGGCCTTAGGACCCAGTACTTC
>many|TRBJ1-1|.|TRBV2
CASITEQNTEAFF
TGTGCCAGCATTACGGAACAGAACACTGAAGCTTTCTTT